This T cell receptor beta chain was sequenced during a study of graft-versus-host responses after intestinal transplantation. About the study: Every one of the recipients received anti-thymocyte globulin induction and afterwards took tacrolimus and steroids for about 3 years. Whole-study findings and limits: Subjects displaying graft-donor T cell macrochimerism possessed elevated graft-versus-host to host-versus-graft clonal ratios inside allografts. GvH clone levels peaked in circulation, and this peak was associated with early post-transplant HvG declines.

As for this clone: Its specificity is unknown.

Germline V gene sequence: CDR1 LNHDA, CDR2 SQIVND (reference sequence). V shed 7 bases and J shed 3 bases, with 10 bases lying between them. This CDR3 region has 13 residues. Using immunoSEQ multiplex PCR, the repertoire was profiled, and TCRdb retains in-frame clones only, with some absent. The sample holds about 71,000 clones, around 91% seen once. This sequence originates from a human donor who received an intestinal transplant. The chain links TRBV19 to TRBJ1-3; D perhaps matches TRBD1 (5 bases). The sample was unstimulated CD8+ T cells sorted from spleen or lymph node cells, taken before intestinal transplant. This chain's CDR3 is CASTMGLGNTIYF. The CDR3 bases are TGTGCCAGTACAATGGGACTTGGAAACACCATATATTTT.